This T cell receptor beta chain originates from a study of cytomegalovirus exposure and HLA in healthy donors. Overall study findings and caveats: Other equally common chains were less clonally expanded than HLA-associated TCR beta chains, a later analysis showed. Indistinguishable V segments such as TRBV6-2 and TRBV6-3 were excluded.

The PCR had 60 Vbeta and 13 Jbeta primers. Generated by immunoSEQ multiplex PCR, the TCRdb table keeps only in-frame clones and is missing some. The sample holds under 200,000 clones, 65% to 85% seen once. Germline V gives CDR1 SQVTM, CDR2 ANQGSEA. This CDR3 has 13 amino acids. V shed 6 bases and J shed 9 bases, with 18 bases lying between them. In the case of this clone: The target antigen is unknown.

The chain joins TRBV29-1 to TRBJ2-1, with a weak D call TRBD2 (5 bases). This clonotype was sampled from a male donor in good health and CMV-seropositive. Sample: PBMCs. The CDR3: CSVPIRGSTEQFF. CDR3 in DNA: TGCAGCGTCCCCATTCGGGGTAGCACTGAGCAGTTCTTC.